Below, 4 T cell receptor beta chains from the same sample are listed, as sequenced in a study of T-cell reconstitution after alpha-beta-depleted transplantation in children. The library targeted TCRbeta and was prepared with unique molecular identifiers. One entry per CDR3 protein, called by TCRdb with MiXCR from the PCR reads. The table has approximately 500,000 distinct CDR3 sequences, 10% to 13% seen once. The input for sequencing was PBMCs, taken before TCRalphabeta/CD19-depleted stem cell transplant. These receptors came from a child aged 2-15 years with inherited bone marrow failure, due to receive a stem cell transplant.

The sample holds a few counts of this clonotype. The rearrangement links TRBV20-1 to TRBJ2-7; D is perhaps TRBD1 (6 bases). The CDR3 totals 13 residues. V was shortened by 2 bases and J by 6 bases, with 14 bases between the two germline ends. CDR1 is DFQATT, CDR2 SNEGSKA, per germline (reference sequence). The CDR3 sequence is CSARPGHRAEQYF. The CDR3 DNA reads TGCAGTGCTAGACCGGGACATAGGGCCGAGCAGTACTTC.

This clonotype was picked up many times. The chain joins TRBV20-1 to TRBJ2-1; TRBD2 agrees at 7 bases. The CDR3 sequence is 14 residues long. Germline loops: CDR1 DFQATT, CDR2 SNEGSKA (reference sequence). The J segment lost 7 bases and the V segment lost 4 bases, leaving 10 bases of the junction unmatched. The CDR3: CSAISRREGNEQFF. The DNA of the CDR3 is TGCAGTGCTATTAGCAGGAGGGAGGGGAATGAGCAGTTCTTC.

This clonotype has at least ten counts. Relative to the germline gene, one junction end is altered; a read error may explain this. The CDR3 DNA follows: TGCAGCGCTAGTATAGCCCGGGAGCTGTTTTTT. This encodes CSASIARELFF. The rearrangement joins TRBV20-1 to TRBJ2-2; D not certain. Germline CDR1 and CDR2: DFQATT and SNEGSKA (reference sequence). This CDR3 is built from 11 residues.

This clonotype was picked up a small number of times. The chain combines TRBV9 with TRBJ2-7; 15 nucleotides line up with TRBD2. V lost 0 bases and J lost 7; bases outside the gene matches: 8. Germline V lookup: CDR1 SGDLS, CDR2 YYNGEE. CDR3 length: 17 residues. CDR3 sequence: CASSVGGTSGRPGEQYF. In DNA, the CDR3 is TGTGCCAGCAGCGTAGGAGGGACTAGCGGGAGGCCGGGTGAGCAGTACTTC.